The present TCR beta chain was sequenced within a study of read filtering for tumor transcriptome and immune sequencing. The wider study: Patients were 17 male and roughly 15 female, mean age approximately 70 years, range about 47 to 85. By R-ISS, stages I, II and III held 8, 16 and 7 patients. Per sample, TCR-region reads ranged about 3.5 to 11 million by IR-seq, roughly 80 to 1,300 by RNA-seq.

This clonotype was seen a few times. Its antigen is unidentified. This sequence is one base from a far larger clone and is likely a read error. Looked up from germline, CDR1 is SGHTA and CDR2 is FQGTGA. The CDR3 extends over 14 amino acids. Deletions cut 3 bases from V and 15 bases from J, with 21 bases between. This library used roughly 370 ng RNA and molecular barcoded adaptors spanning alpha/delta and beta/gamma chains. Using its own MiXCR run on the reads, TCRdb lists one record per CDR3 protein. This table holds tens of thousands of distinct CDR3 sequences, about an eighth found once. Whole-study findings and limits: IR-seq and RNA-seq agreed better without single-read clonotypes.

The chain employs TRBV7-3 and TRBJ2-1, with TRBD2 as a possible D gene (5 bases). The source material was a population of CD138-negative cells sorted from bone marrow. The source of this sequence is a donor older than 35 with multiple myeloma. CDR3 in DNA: TGTGCCAGCAGCTTGCAAACCGCCGGGAACATGAGGTTCTTC. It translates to CASSLQTAGNMRFF.